A single sample is the source of the 29 T cell receptor beta chains below, sequenced in a study of shared T cell receptors in the human thymus. Data came from immunoSEQ multiplex PCR; TCRdb stores just in-frame clones and leaves some out. Altogether about 610,000 clones are present, 88% being singletons, with the ten largest covering approximately 0.011%. These data were likewise used in another study, on human thymus T cells.

The sequenced sample was thymocytes. The receptors shown here come from a boy less than two years old with a congenital heart defect.

The rearrangement uses TRBV27 and TRBJ2-7, with TRBD1 matching 8 bases. J was trimmed by 5 bases and V by 0 bases; bases with no gene match: 6. Germline V gene lookup returns CDR1 MNHEY and CDR2 SMNVEV (reference sequence). This CDR3 is 15 amino acids long. CDR3 in DNA: TGTGCCAGCAGTTTATCGCCCAGGGGGCCAAACGAGCAGTACTTC. Protein sequence: CASSLSPRGPNEQYF.

In this sample, this clone turned up once. The chain employs TRBV30 and TRBJ2-1; TRBD2 matches at 9 bases. CDR1 is GTSNPN and CDR2 is SVGIG in the germline V gene (reference sequence). V dropped 1 base and J dropped 7; count of bases not matched to a gene: 11. CDR3 length: 16 amino acids. CDR3 sequence: CAWSDSSGSGRNEQFF. The CDR3 nucleotides read TGTGCCTGGAGTGATTCGAGCGGGAGCGGGAGGAATGAGCAGTTCTTC.

The J gene is TRBJ2-2, the V gene TRBV5-4, with D hard to call. The CDR3 sequence is 15 residues long. In germline, CDR1 is SGHNT, CDR2 YYREEE (reference sequence). The germline V and J ends were trimmed by 0 bases and 3 bases, with 9 bases remaining between them. The CDR3 spells CASSLDPEDTGELFF. CDR3 nucleotide sequence: TGTGCCAGCAGCTTGGACCCCGAGGACACCGGGGAGCTGTTTTTT.

The rearrangement links TRBV5-5 to TRBJ2-1, with TRBD2 identical over 9 bases. J lost 4 bases, V lost 4 bases, and 15 bases had no gene match. The CDR3 extends over 18 amino acids. Germline V CDR1 and CDR2: SGHKS, YYEKEE (reference sequence). The CDR3 protein is CASSRLREGPYGYNEQFF. CDR3 DNA: TGTGCCAGCAGCAGATTGCGGGAGGGCCCTTATGGATACAATGAGCAGTTCTTC.

This chain uses TRBV14 with TRBJ2-3; D call uncertain. The CDR3 contains 13 residues. Germline V lookup: CDR1 SGHDN, CDR2 FVKESK. V lost 1 base and J lost 4, with 6 bases in between. The CDR3 DNA reads as TGTGCCAGCAGCCAAGGGCAGGCAGATACGCAGTATTTT. This gives the protein CASSQGQADTQYF.

The rearrangement links TRBV28 to TRBJ2-7; 7 nucleotides line up with TRBD2. Germline V CDR1 and CDR2: MDHEN, SYDVKM. Trimming cost V 4 bases and J 0 bases; bases outside gene matches: 21. The CDR3 has 20 amino acids. The CDR3 DNA follows: TGTGCCAGCAGTTCTGTGAGGGGAACGGGTAGCGGGCTTAGCTCCTACGAGCAGTACTTC. This sequence encodes CASSSVRGTGSGLSSYEQYF. Complete variable domain (other parts from reference TRBV28 and TRBJ2-7): DVKVTQSSRYLVKRTGEKVFLECVQDMDHENMFWYRQDPGLGLRLIYFSYDVKMKEKGDIPEGYSVSREKKERFSLILESASTNQTSMYLCASSSVRGTGSGLSSYEQYFGPGTRLTVT.

The V and J genes are TRBV9 and TRBJ2-2; D is unresolved. CDR3 length: 19 residues. Germline V CDR1 and CDR2: SGDLS, YYNGEE. The germline V and J ends were trimmed by 3 bases and 2 bases, with 23 bases remaining between them. This CDR3 reads CASSDTTFNRQDNTGELFF. CDR3 nucleotides: TGTGCCAGCAGCGACACAACGTTTAACCGGCAGGATAACACCGGGGAGCTGTTTTTT.

The V and J genes are TRBV27 and TRBJ2-5, with unresolved D. The assigned J gene may be wrong: the sequence end matches TRBJ2-7 better. Germline-derived CDR1 and CDR2 are MNHEY and SMNVEV (reference sequence). The CDR3 is 14 amino acids. The CDR3 loop is CASSPASSSYEQYF. The DNA of the CDR3 is TGTGCCAGCAGTCCAGCGTCCAGCTCCTACGAGCAGTACTTC.

This clone has just a few counts. The rearrangement joins TRBV7-3 to TRBJ2-7, with TRBD2 matching over 7 bases. After removal of 4 bases from V and 2 bases from J, the junction contained 20 bases not matched to a gene. This CDR3 contains 19 residues. The germline V gene encodes CDR1 SGHTA and CDR2 FQGTGA. CDR3 nucleotide sequence: TGTGCCAGCAGCTCAGGACTAGTAACCTTTATTGGGCGACCCTACGAGCAGTACTTC. Translating gives CASSSGLVTFIGRPYEQYF. The complete variable domain, with remaining parts taken from reference TRBV7-3 and TRBJ2-7, reads GAGVSQTPSNKVTEKGKYVELRCDPISGHTALYWYRQSLGQGPEFLIYFQGTGAADDSGLPNDRFFAVRPEGSVSTLKIQRTERGDSAVYLCASSSGLVTFIGRPYEQYFGPGTRLTVT.

The CDR3 DNA sequence: TGTGCCAGCAGCCAGAATACGGGACAGGGTGTTAATGAGCAGTTCTTC. Translating it yields CASSQNTGQGVNEQFF. The chain combines TRBV14 with TRBJ2-1, with 9 bases identical to TRBD1. This CDR3 region has 16 residues. Per germline, CDR1 SGHDN and CDR2 FVKESK. V lost 3 bases, J lost 7 bases, and 10 bases stayed unmatched.

This chain connects TRBV6-1 to TRBJ2-7; 16 bases align to TRBD2. The length of the CDR3 is 17 residues. The trim removed 4 bases at V and 4 bases at J, leaving 7 bases unmatched. The germline V gene encodes CDR1 MNHNS and CDR2 SASEGT. In DNA form, the CDR3 reads TGTGCCAGCAGTGGGGGGACTAGCGGGAGGGTCCCGTACGAGCAGTACTTC. Residues: CASSGGTSGRVPYEQYF.

The chain employs TRBV6-5 and TRBJ1-2; a possible D gene is TRBD1 (5 bases). Per germline, CDR1 MNHEY and CDR2 SVGAGI. V lost 6 bases and J lost 11, with 16 bases in between. This CDR3 is built from 12 residues. This CDR3 is CASSSTGGPYTF. CDR3 DNA sequence: TGTGCCAGCAGCTCAACCGGGGGTCCGTACACCTTC.

In DNA, the CDR3 is TGTGCCAGTAGTATAGCCCAACAGGCTGGAAACACCATATATTTT. Amino acid sequence: CASSIAQQAGNTIYF. This sequence joins TRBV19 and TRBJ1-3, with a tentative D call TRBD1 (5 bases). The CDR3 runs to 15 residues. Trimming pared 1 base from V and 2 bases from J, leaving 9 bases between. Germline values: CDR1 LNHDA, CDR2 SQIVND (reference sequence).

This clone came up a few times. The gene calls are TRBV18 and TRBJ2-5; TRBD1 agrees at 9 bases. Trimming took 2 bases from V and 1 from J; bases not matched to a gene: 5. CDR1 is KGHSH, CDR2 LQKENI, per germline. The CDR3 loop spans 16 amino acids. The CDR3 loop is CASSPRDRDSQETQYF. Here the CDR3 DNA reads TGTGCCAGCTCACCAAGGGACAGGGATTCCCAAGAGACCCAGTACTTC.

The chain recombines TRBV6-4 with TRBJ2-1; a weak D match, TRBD2 (6 bases). Trimming cost V 3 bases and J 0 bases, with 9 bases left between them. This CDR3 spans 15 amino acids. Looked up from germline, CDR1 is MRHNA and CDR2 is SNTAGT. The CDR3 DNA sequence: TGTGCCAGCAGTGAACGGGGAGGCTCCTACAATGAGCAGTTCTTC. As protein: CASSERGGSYNEQFF.

The chain couples TRBV2 to TRBJ2-1; D remains unclear. CDR1 is SNHLY, CDR2 FYNNEI, per germline. This CDR3 is 15 amino acids long. V lost 3 bases and J 0 bases, leaving 9 bases between the germline ends. The CDR3 DNA reads TGTGCCAGCAGTGATTCAGTGGTCTCCTACAATGAGCAGTTCTTC. Protein sequence: CASSDSVVSYNEQFF. The full variable domain, with the rest looked up from reference TRBV2 and TRBJ2-1, is EPEVTQTPSHQVTQMGQEVILRCVPISNHLYFYWYRQILGQKVEFLVSFYNNEISEKSEIFDDQFSVERPDGSNFTLKIRSTKLEDSAMYFCASSDSVVSYNEQFFGPGTRLTVL.

The chain employs TRBV6-4 and TRBJ2-1; D gene uncertain. Germline V CDR1 and CDR2: MRHNA, SNTAGT. Trimming took 3 bases from V and 5 from J, leaving 8 bases between them. This CDR3 contains 13 residues. The CDR3 region has the DNA TGTGCCAGCAGTGAAACTACCCACAATGAGCAGTTCTTC. Translation: CASSETTHNEQFF.

The CDR3 sequence: CASSPTSGEIGYEQYF. The CDR3, as DNA: TGTGCCAGCAGCCCGACTAGCGGAGAGATAGGCTACGAGCAGTACTTC. The chain employs TRBV2 and TRBJ2-7; the match to TRBD2 covers 9 bases. V lost 6 bases to trimming and J lost 3 bases; unmatched junction nucleotides: 12. The CDR3 sequence is 16 residues long. Looked up from germline, CDR1 is SNHLY and CDR2 is FYNNEI.

The J gene is TRBJ2-7, the V gene TRBV5-5; 8 nucleotides align to TRBD2. The CDR3 sequence is 16 residues long. With V trimmed by 4 bases and J by 0 bases, 9 bases remained unmatched. Germline-derived CDR1 and CDR2 are SGHKS and YYEKEE (reference sequence). The CDR3 is CASSQPREGPSYEQYF. Here the CDR3 DNA reads TGTGCCAGCAGCCAGCCCCGGGAGGGCCCCTCCTACGAGCAGTACTTC.

The V call is TRBV7-9, the J call TRBJ2-1; 9 bases align to TRBD1. J was trimmed by 6 bases and V by 1 base; bases with no gene match: 1. Germline assignment: CDR1 SEHNR and CDR2 FQNEAQ (reference sequence). This CDR3 spans 14 amino acids. The CDR3 DNA reads TGTGCCAGCAGCTTAGGGGACAGGGCCAATGAGCAGTTCTTC. Protein sequence: CASSLGDRANEQFF.

The chain couples TRBV4-3 to TRBJ2-3, with unresolved D. The CDR3 length is 14 residues. V was shortened by 4 bases and J by 4 bases, with 12 bases between the two germline ends. Germline lookup yields CDR1 LGHNA and CDR2 YSLEER. The CDR3 loop is CASSRRVIADTQYF. The CDR3 DNA reads as TGCGCCAGCAGCCGCCGGGTGATTGCAGATACGCAGTATTTT.

The rearrangement links TRBV19 to TRBJ2-5; D is unresolved. The CDR3 is 11 amino acids. The ends were cut back, 6 bases at V and 5 bases at J, with 7 bases in the middle. Germline assignment: CDR1 LNHDA and CDR2 SQIVND (reference sequence). CDR3 region: CASSQRETQYF. Written as DNA, the CDR3 is TGTGCCAGTAGCCAGAGGGAGACCCAGTACTTC.

The chain carries TRBV5-7 and TRBJ2-1; 9 bases map to TRBD2. TRBV5-7 is placed among ORFs of uncertain function. The V segment lost 4 bases and the J segment 7 bases; nucleotides outside the gene matches: 12. The CDR3 length is 16 residues. CDR3 nucleotide sequence: TGTGCCAGCAGCCCTGGTTTTGCGGGAGGGCCTAATGAGCAGTTCTTC. Its translation: CASSPGFAGGPNEQFF.

The rearrangement uses TRBV15 and TRBJ2-1; 10 nucleotides match TRBD2. Per germline, CDR1 LNHNV and CDR2 YYDKDF (reference sequence). The V gene end was trimmed by 2 bases and the J gene end by 8 bases; junction bases not matched to a gene: 6. The CDR3 has 15 residues. The DNA of the CDR3 is TGTGCCACCAGCAGACCCCTAGCGGGAGAATATGAGCAGTTCTTC. Translated: CATSRPLAGEYEQFF.

This clone has only one observation. The gene calls are TRBV5-1 and TRBJ1-1, with 8 bases aligning to TRBD1. Germline loops: CDR1 SGHRS, CDR2 YFSETQ. The CDR3 length is 23 residues. Trimming at V came to 1 base and at J to 1 base, leaving 27 bases not matched to a gene. CDR3 region: CASSLWPSRGRGAVRDPNTEAFF. The CDR3 bases are TGCGCCAGCAGCTTGTGGCCCTCCAGGGGGCGCGGCGCCGTTAGGGATCCGAACACTGAAGCTTTCTTT.

This chain uses TRBV10-1 with TRBJ2-3, with 8 bases that match TRBD1. The CDR3 has 16 residues. Germline V gene lookup returns CDR1 WNHNN and CDR2 SYGVQD (reference sequence). The J segment lost 5 bases and the V segment lost 0 bases, leaving 7 bases of the junction unmatched. In DNA form, the CDR3 reads TGCGCCAGCAGTGAGTCTAGGCAGGGGGCCGGAGATACGCAGTATTTT. It codes for CASSESRQGAGDTQYF.

The chain carries TRBV5-1 and TRBJ2-1, with D possibly TRBD1 on 6 matching bases. The germline V gene encodes CDR1 SGHRS and CDR2 YFSETQ. The germline V and J ends were trimmed by 9 bases and 5 bases, with 15 bases remaining between them. This CDR3 contains 13 residues. The CDR3 DNA reads TGCGCCACCACCTGGGGGCCTAACAATGAGCAGTTCTTC. Translation: CATTWGPNNEQFF. Full variable domain (outside the CDR3, taken from reference TRBV5-1 and TRBJ2-1): KAGVTQTPRYLIKTRGQQVTLSCSPISGHRSVSWYQQTPGQGLQFLFEYFSETQRNKGNFPGRFSGRQFSNSRSEMNVSTLELGDSALYLCATTWGPNNEQFFGPGTRLTVL.

The chain is built from TRBV27 and TRBJ1-6; TRBD1 might be the D (5 bases). CDR1 and CDR2 from the germline V gene are MNHEY and SMNVEV (reference sequence). The CDR3 length is 16 residues. The V end lost 6 bases, the J end lost 8 bases, and 20 bases lay between the germline ends. CDR3 coding DNA: TGTGCCAGCAGACAGCCTATTTACTGGGGCCATTCACCCCTCCACTTT. Translating gives CASRQPIYWGHSPLHF.

V gene TRBV10-1 combines with J gene TRBJ2-5, with D maybe TRBD1 (7 bases). The CDR3 runs to 14 residues. V lost 8 bases, J lost 9 bases, and 22 bases lay in between. Germline V lookup: CDR1 WNHNN, CDR2 SYGVQD (reference sequence). This CDR3 reads CASGDGGQPSPQYF. The CDR3 nucleotides read TGCGCCAGCGGGGACGGGGGACAGCCAAGCCCCCAGTACTTC.